This TCR beta chain was observed in a study of shared clonotypes between healthy human individuals. From CD4+ cells came CD45RA+ naive and CD45RA-negative memory subsets. Broader study findings: Roughly 5% of naive CD4 clonotypes were shared across a few donors.

Using immunoSEQ multiplex PCR, the repertoire was profiled, and TCRdb retains in-frame clones only, with some absent. Of roughly 2.6 million clones listed, around nine tenths were seen once; the top ten hold 0.13% to 0.15%. The ends lost 9 bases at V and 8 bases at J; junction bases unmatched: 15. This CDR3 has 15 amino acids. Germline assignment: CDR1 MNHEY and CDR2 SVGAGI. In this sample, this clone turned up once. Its target is not known. The material sequenced was naive CD4+ T cells sorted from blood. The subset here: CD45RA+ positively selected. The clonotype originates from a man between 18 and 35 years old in good health. The chain uses TRBV6-5 and TRBJ1-4; 7 bases align to TRBD1. The CDR3 nucleotides are TGTGCCAGTTCCCCCCTTGACAGGGACTCGGAAAAACTGTTTTTT. It codes for CASSPLDRDSEKLFF.